Listed below are T cell receptor beta chains from one sample, sequenced in a study of T cell responses to AZD1222 COVID-19 vaccine. The assay was immunoSEQ multiplex PCR, and TCRdb's table has in-frame clones only and misses some. Of some 150,000 clones listed, 88% were seen once; the top ten hold roughly 4.3%. The material sequenced was peripheral blood, taken 28 days after the second AZD1222 dose. Source of these receptors: an adult who received the AZD1222 COVID-19 vaccine. Both conserved end residues are part of each CDR3. Each record gives: J gene, V gene, CDR3 length, D gene, clone size, CDR3 DNA, CDR3 protein. A D gene is named only where the DNA matches it firmly. Only part of the rows carry a size: once, few, many, or a class if the clone is expanded.

J: TRBJ1-6; V: TRBV5-1; length: 17; D: .; size: .; DNA: TGCGCCAGCAGCTTGGGGCAGGGAGGCTCCTATAATTCACCCCTCCACTTT; CDR3: CASSLGQGGSYNSPLHF
J: TRBJ2-7; V: TRBV2; length: 13; D: .; size: .; DNA: TGTGCCAGCAGTGAACGACAGCAATACGAGCAGTACTTC; CDR3: CASSERQQYEQYF
J: TRBJ1-6; V: TRBV9; length: 15; D: .; size: .; DNA: TGTGCCAGCAGCCCAAGGACAGTCCCAACTTCACCCCTCCACTTT; CDR3: CASSPRTVPTSPLHF
J: TRBJ2-5; V: TRBV3-1/TRBV3-2; length: 12; D: .; size: .; DNA: TGTGCCAGCAGCCAATCTTCGGAGACCCAGTACTTC; CDR3: CASSQSSETQYF
J: TRBJ1-2; V: TRBV19; length: 13; D: TRBD1; size: .; DNA: TGTGCCAGTAGTGACAGGGACGGCTATGGCTACACCTTC; CDR3: CASSDRDGYGYTF
J: TRBJ1-6; V: TRBV12-3/TRBV12-4; length: 13; D: .; size: .; DNA: TGTGCCAGCAGCTCGGGACAACGTTCACCCCTCCACTTT; CDR3: CASSSGQRSPLHF
J: TRBJ1-2; V: TRBV9; length: 15; D: .; size: .; DNA: TGTGCCAGCAGCGTAGGGCTAGGGCTGAGCTATGGCTACACCTTC; CDR3: CASSVGLGLSYGYTF
J: TRBJ2-7; V: TRBV5-6; length: 14; D: TRBD1; size: .; DNA: TGTGCCAGCAGCCCCGGACAGGGTTTCTACGAGCAGTACTTC; CDR3: CASSPGQGFYEQYF
J: TRBJ2-7; V: TRBV6-5; length: 15; D: .; size: .; DNA: TGTGCCAGCAGTTCACCTGCAGGGGGGCTCTACGAGCAGTACTTC; CDR3: CASSSPAGGLYEQYF
J: TRBJ1-4; V: TRBV14; length: 15; D: .; size: .; DNA: TGTGCCAGCAGCCCGTCGTGGGTTAGGGATGAAAAACTGTTTTTT; CDR3: CASSPSWVRDEKLFF
J: TRBJ2-7; V: TRBV21-1; length: 15; D: .; size: .; DNA: TGTGCCAGCAGCAAAGATAGAAGGGGGCCCGACGAGCAGTACTTC; CDR3: CASSKDRRGPDEQYF
J: TRBJ2-1; V: TRBV7-2; length: 13; D: .; size: .; DNA: TGTGCCAGCAGCTTAGTTGAGGGGACTGAGCAGTTCTTC; CDR3: CASSLVEGTEQFF
J: TRBJ2-2; V: TRBV6-5; length: 16; D: TRBD1; size: .; DNA: TGTGCCAGCAGTTACCCTTCGGGACAGGACACCGGGGAGCTGTTTTTT; CDR3: CASSYPSGQDTGELFF
J: TRBJ1-6; V: TRBV6-5; length: 13; D: TRBD1; size: .; DNA: TGTGCCACCACCCGGGACAGGGCCTCACCCCTCCACTTT; CDR3: CATTRDRASPLHF
J: TRBJ2-3; V: TRBV29-1; length: 13; D: .; size: .; DNA: TGCAGCGTTGAAGAACGGCGCACAGATACGCAGTATTTT; CDR3: CSVEERRTDTQYF
J: TRBJ1-4; V: TRBV5-4; length: 14; D: TRBD1; size: .; DNA: TGTGCCAGCAGCCGGGACAGAACGAATGAAAAACTGTTTTTT; CDR3: CASSRDRTNEKLFF
J: TRBJ2-1; V: TRBV11-1; length: 16; D: TRBD2; size: .; DNA: TGTGCCAGCAGCTTAGGTTGGCGGGGGGCCTTGGGGGAGCAGTTCTTC; CDR3: CASSLGWRGALGEQFF
J: TRBJ1-4; V: TRBV5-6; length: 18; D: TRBD1; size: .; DNA: TGTGCCAGCAGCCTGGGGAGGGACAGGGACAGGACTAATGAAAAACTGTTTTTT; CDR3: CASSLGRDRDRTNEKLFF
J: TRBJ2-7; V: TRBV5-4; length: 14; D: TRBD1; size: .; DNA: TGTGCCAGCAGCCCGGGACAGGGATTCTACGAGCAGTACTTC; CDR3: CASSPGQGFYEQYF
J: TRBJ1-1; V: TRBV18; length: 12; D: .; size: .; DNA: TGTGCCAGCTCCAGTATGAACACTGAAGCTTTCTTT; CDR3: CASSSMNTEAFF
J: TRBJ2-7; V: TRBV18; length: 17; D: .; size: once; DNA: TGTGCCAGCTCTCTGGTTTCGACGGGGGCGAGTTCCTACGAGCAGTACTTC; CDR3: CASSLVSTGASSYEQYF
J: TRBJ2-5; V: TRBV5-4; length: 13; D: .; size: .; DNA: TGTGCCAGCAGTAGAAAGCCTCAAGAGACCCAGTACTTC; CDR3: CASSRKPQETQYF
J: TRBJ1-4; V: TRBV2; length: 15; D: .; size: .; DNA: TGTGCCAGCAGTGCCCCATTCGCAACTAATGAAAAACTGTTTTTT; CDR3: CASSAPFATNEKLFF
J: TRBJ2-7; V: TRBV6-5; length: 14; D: .; size: few; DNA: TGTGCCACCCCATCCCGGGGTCCTCCCTACGAGCAGTACTTC; CDR3: CATPSRGPPYEQYF
J: TRBJ1-5; V: TRBV4-2; length: 15; D: TRBD1; size: .; DNA: TGTGCCAGCAGCCAAGGCGGCAGGGGGAATCAGCCCCAGCATTTT; CDR3: CASSQGGRGNQPQHF
J: TRBJ2-7; V: TRBV25-1; length: 12; D: .; size: .; DNA: TGTGCCAGCAGTTCAATGGTTCGCGAGCAGTACTTC; CDR3: CASSSMVREQYF
J: TRBJ1-4; V: TRBV3-1/TRBV3-2; length: 14; D: .; size: .; DNA: TGTGCCAGCAGCCAGAGCCCCGGACGGACCCTACTGTTTTTT; CDR3: CASSQSPGRTLLFF
J: TRBJ2-7; V: TRBV12-3/TRBV12-4; length: 13; D: .; size: .; DNA: TGTGCCAGCAGCCGCAACGCGGGTTCCGAGCAGTACTTC; CDR3: CASSRNAGSEQYF
J: TRBJ1-3; V: TRBV6-5; length: 16; D: .; size: .; DNA: TGTGCCAGCAGTTACTCAGGGTCCGGTTCTGGAAACACCATATATTTT; CDR3: CASSYSGSGSGNTIYF
J: TRBJ2-3; V: TRBV7-2; length: 16; D: .; size: .; DNA: TGTGCCAGCAGCTTAGGGTTAACTACCATAGCAGATACGCAGTATTTT; CDR3: CASSLGLTTIADTQYF
J: TRBJ2-3; V: TRBV5-1; length: 14; D: .; size: .; DNA: TGCGCCAGCAGGGACCAGGCAAGCACAGATACGCAGTATTTT; CDR3: CASRDQASTDTQYF
J: TRBJ2-7; V: TRBV29-1; length: 16; D: TRBD1; size: .; DNA: TGCAACCCGAAAGAGCTGGGGACAGGGTTCCCCTACGAGCAGTACTTC; CDR3: CNPKELGTGFPYEQYF
J: TRBJ1-5; V: TRBV27; length: 16; D: .; size: .; DNA: TGTGCCAGCAGTTTCGGAGCGGCAGGACGGGGTCAGCCCCAGCATTTT; CDR3: CASSFGAAGRGQPQHF
J: TRBJ2-7; V: TRBV4-1; length: 16; D: TRBD1; size: .; DNA: TGCGCCAGCAGCCAAGGTGGGGACAGGGTCACCTACGAGCAGTACTTC; CDR3: CASSQGGDRVTYEQYF
J: TRBJ2-1; V: TRBV13; length: 13; D: .; size: .; DNA: TGTGCCAGCAGCTTAAATCGAGGTGATGAGCAGTTCTTC; CDR3: CASSLNRGDEQFF
J: TRBJ1-1; V: TRBV9; length: 15; D: .; size: .; DNA: TGTGCCAGCAGCGAGGGCAGGGGCGGCAACACTGAAGCTTTCTTT; CDR3: CASSEGRGGNTEAFF
J: TRBJ1-3; V: TRBV19; length: 15; D: .; size: .; DNA: TGTGCCAGTAGTATGGCCCGGGGGGCTGGAAACACCATATATTTT; CDR3: CASSMARGAGNTIYF
J: TRBJ2-3; V: TRBV5-1; length: 14; D: .; size: .; DNA: TGCGCCAGCAGGACTGGAGGGGAGGTGGGTACGCAGTATTTT; CDR3: CASRTGGEVGTQYF
J: TRBJ1-2; V: TRBV5-1; length: 16; D: TRBD1; size: .; DNA: TGCGCCAGCAGCTTGGGTTTACAGGGGGTCGGGGATGGCTACACCTTC; CDR3: CASSLGLQGVGDGYTF
J: TRBJ2-1; V: TRBV2; length: 13; D: .; size: .; DNA: TGTGCCAGCACCCGGGGGTCCTACAATGAGCAGTTCTTC; CDR3: CASTRGSYNEQFF